This T cell receptor beta chain originates from a study of T cells in Graves' hyperthyroidism and ophthalmopathy. Whole-study context: Peripheral blood was acquired at first diagnosis, ahead of any therapy whatsoever. Overall study results and limits: Ophthalmopathy prediction by the model preceded onset by a median roughly 6 months.

This clonotype was detected many times. Its matching antigen is unknown. It was RNA transcripts that yielded the amplified TCR beta CDR3 regions. The HTBI primer set served for first-round RT-PCR of the TCR CDR3. Each CDR3 protein gets one entry after TCRdb re-called the multiplex PCR reads with MiXCR. The sample includes about 400,000 distinct CDR3 sequences, over 12% of them seen just once. The sequence was obtained from a man between 45 and 60 years old with Graves' ophthalmopathy. The sequencing sample was made of blood.

CDR3 residues: CASSEPAGVGDYEQYF. In DNA form, the CDR3 reads TGTGCCAGCAGTGAGCCCGCGGGAGTGGGGGACTACGAGCAGTACTTC. This chain uses TRBV2 with TRBJ2-7, with 7 bases lining up with TRBD2. The CDR3 consists of 16 residues. The V and J ends lost 3 bases and 3 bases, in that order; junction bases with no gene match: 11. CDR1 and CDR2 from the germline V gene are SNHLY and FYNNEI.